These 22 T cell receptor beta chains were sequenced from one sample in a study of blood T cells in healthy people across ages. A sample-barcoded 5' primer and a J-beta primer mix were used in a second PCR of about 6 to 12 cycles. In TCRdb, the 5' RACE reads were re-called with MiXCR into one record per CDR3 protein. The sample lists more than 1 million distinct CDR3 sequences; more than 40% were seen once. Sequenced input: blood. These receptors originate from a woman aged 55-70 years in good health.

This chain uses TRBV4-1 with TRBJ2-1, with unresolved D. Trimming took 6 bases from V and 1 from J, leaving 7 bases between them. Germline assignment: CDR1 MGHRA and CDR2 YSYEKL. The CDR3 length is 13 residues. The CDR3 reads CASRESSYNEQFF. The DNA of the CDR3 is TGCGCCAGCAGGGAGTCGTCCTACAATGAGCAGTTCTTC.

This clonotype has only a few counts. The J gene is TRBJ2-1, the V gene TRBV10-3, with D maybe TRBD2 (6 bases). Germline-derived CDR1 and CDR2 are ENHRY and SYGVKD. The CDR3 is 15 amino acids. Trimming cost V 2 bases and J 1 base, with 9 bases left between them. The CDR3 loop is CAISEIRESYNEQFF. Here the CDR3 DNA reads TGTGCCATCAGTGAGATTCGGGAGTCCTACAATGAGCAGTTCTTC.

This clonotype was seen only a few times. The chain has TRBV12-3 or TRBV12-4 and TRBJ1-2, with TRBD1 matching 8 bases. CDR3 length: 15 amino acids. The V and J ends lost 5 bases and 7 bases, in that order; junction bases with no gene match: 12. CDR3 nucleotides: TGTGCCAGCAGTCACCGATTAGACAGGGGCCTTGGCTACACCTTC. The encoded protein is CASSHRLDRGLGYTF.

J is TRBJ1-2 and V is TRBV7-9, with 9 bases fitting TRBD1. The CDR3 has 15 residues. V shed 0 bases, J shed 7 bases, and the junction held 6 bases outside the gene matches. Germline CDR1 and CDR2: SEHNR and FQNEAQ (reference sequence). The CDR3 spells CASSLARTGEAGYTF. The DNA for the CDR3 is TGTGCCAGCAGCTTAGCGCGGACAGGGGAGGCTGGCTACACCTTC.

This clonotype was observed once. This sequence joins TRBV11-2 and TRBJ2-5; no reliable D call. The end of the DNA aligns better with TRBJ2-7, so the J call may be wrong. This CDR3 spans 14 amino acids. CDR1 is SGHAT, CDR2 FQNNGV, per germline. CDR3 in amino acids: CASSPALGPYEQYF. CDR3 coding DNA: TGTGCCAGCAGCCCAGCTCTTGGGCCCTACGAGCAGTACTTC.

The rearrangement joins TRBV10-3 to TRBJ2-1; 9 bases match TRBD1. The V segment lost 7 bases and the J segment 3 bases; nucleotides outside the gene matches: 7. The CDR3 extends over 15 amino acids. Germline V CDR1 and CDR2: ENHRY, SYGVKD. In nucleotides, the CDR3 is TGTGCCATCAAGACGGGGGACAGGGACTACAATGAGCAGTTCTTC. It yields the protein CAIKTGDRDYNEQFF.

The gene calls are TRBV2 and TRBJ2-1; D gene unclear. The germline V and J ends were trimmed by 6 bases and 0 bases, with 6 bases remaining between them. Germline V CDR1 and CDR2: SNHLY, FYNNEI. CDR3 length: 13 residues. The CDR3 nucleotides are TGTGCCAGCAGGCTTTTCTCCTACAATGAGCAGTTCTTC. This sequence encodes CASRLFSYNEQFF.

This clonotype was seen a single time. The genes are TRBV2 and TRBJ2-3, with D tentatively TRBD2 (5 bases). Per the germline V gene, CDR1 is SNHLY and CDR2 is FYNNEI. This CDR3 is built from 14 residues. Trimming took off 6 bases at V and 2 bases at J, with 12 bases between the two ends. CDR3 protein: CASREARDTDTQYF. The CDR3 region has the DNA TGTGCCAGCAGGGAGGCCCGGGACACAGATACGCAGTATTTT. The variable domain in full, completed from reference TRBV2 and TRBJ2-3, reads EPEVTQTPSHQVTQMGQEVILRCVPISNHLYFYWYRQILGQKVEFLVSFYNNEISEKSEIFDDQFSVERPDGSNFTLKIRSTKLEDSAMYFCASREARDTDTQYFGPGTRLTVL.

CDR3 protein: CASSMETYTDTQYF. The CDR3 coding sequence is TGTGCCAGCAGCATGGAGACTTACACAGATACGCAGTATTTT. The chain combines TRBV7-8 with TRBJ2-3, with D hard to call. This CDR3 region has 14 residues. V dropped 5 bases and J dropped 2 bases, with 11 bases sitting between them. Germline V gene sequence: CDR1 SGHVS, CDR2 FQNEAQ.

This clonotype occurred a few times. CDR3 bases: TGTGCCAGCAGCGTAACGACAGGGAACTATGGCTACACCTTC. This gives the protein CASSVTTGNYGYTF. The chain is built from TRBV9 and TRBJ1-2; TRBD1 agrees at 7 bases. V dropped 1 base and J dropped 2; count of bases not matched to a gene: 2. Germline V gives CDR1 SGDLS, CDR2 YYNGEE. This CDR3 spans 14 amino acids.

The gene calls are TRBV3-1 and TRBJ2-3; TRBD1 matches 8 bases. CDR3 size: 15 residues. V was pared by 3 bases and J by 2 bases, with 4 bases of the junction left unmatched. Per the germline V gene, CDR1 is LGHDT and CDR2 is YNNKEL (reference sequence). The CDR3 loop reads CASSQTGVNTDTQYF. The CDR3 nucleotides are TGTGCCAGCAGCCAGACAGGGGTTAACACAGATACGCAGTATTTT.

The rearrangement joins TRBV12-5 to TRBJ2-1, with 9 nucleotides matching TRBD2. The ends lost 2 bases at V and 8 bases at J; junction bases unmatched: 13. Germline loops: CDR1 LGHNT, CDR2 FRNRAP. The CDR3 is 17 residues long. CDR3 bases: TGTGCTAGTGGTTTGTGGACCGGGGCGGGAGGGCCGGATGAGCAGTTCTTC. It yields the protein CASGLWTGAGGPDEQFF. The whole variable domain, remainder taken from reference TRBV12-5 and TRBJ2-1, is DARVTQTPRHKVTEMGQEVTMRCQPILGHNTVFWYRQTMMQGLELLAYFRNRAPLDDSGMPKDRFSAEMPDATLATLKIQPSEPRDSAVYFCASGLWTGAGGPDEQFFGPGTRLTVL.

This clonotype was observed a few times. The rearrangement links TRBV14 to TRBJ2-5; tentatively, D is TRBD2 (5 bases). V was trimmed by 4 bases and J by 0 bases, leaving 15 bases between them. This CDR3 comprises 16 residues. Germline lookup yields CDR1 SGHDN and CDR2 FVKESK. The CDR3 protein is CASSPRTVGYQETQYF. CDR3 coding DNA: TGTGCCAGCAGCCCGCGGACTGTGGGGTACCAAGAGACCCAGTACTTC. Filled out from reference TRBV14 and TRBJ2-5, the complete variable domain reads EAGVTQFPSHSVIEKGQTVTLRCDPISGHDNLYWYRRVMGKEIKFLLHFVKESKQDESGMPNNRFLAERTGGTYSTLKVQPAELEDSGVYFCASSPRTVGYQETQYFGPGTRLLVL.

The sample holds one count of this clonotype. This chain links TRBV15 with TRBJ2-7; a possible D gene is TRBD2 (5 bases). With 4 bases removed from V and 2 bases from J, the gap between germline ends came to 12 bases. Germline CDR1 and CDR2: LNHNV and YYDKDF (reference sequence). The CDR3 totals 14 residues. This chain's CDR3 is CATSIVEGTYEQYF. Written as DNA, the CDR3 is TGTGCCACCAGCATTGTAGAGGGCACCTACGAGCAGTACTTC.

This clonotype was recorded at least ten times. This chain connects TRBV15 to TRBJ2-2; 11 nucleotides match TRBD2. The CDR3 totals 18 residues. Germline lookup yields CDR1 LNHNV and CDR2 YYDKDF (reference sequence). After removal of 0 bases from V and 8 bases from J, the junction contained 11 bases not matched to a gene. CDR3 nucleotide sequence: TGTGCCACCAGCAGAGATTTGCGGACACTAGCGGGAGTGGGGGAGCTGTTTTTT. Amino acids: CATSRDLRTLAGVGELFF.

This chain joins TRBV27 and TRBJ2-7; D might be TRBD2 (7 bases). V was pared by 4 bases and J by 7 bases, with 17 bases between. This CDR3 region has 14 residues. Looked up from germline, CDR1 is MNHEY and CDR2 is SMNVEV (reference sequence). CDR3 sequence reads: CASSSSGDYNEQYF. The CDR3 DNA sequence: TGTGCCAGCAGTTCCTCAGGGGACTACAATGAGCAGTACTTC.

The CDR3 region is CASSSTGSNTDTQYF. As DNA, the CDR3 is TGTGCCAGCAGTTCAACGGGCTCAAACACAGATACGCAGTATTTT. The gene calls are TRBV9 and TRBJ2-3; D gene unclear. Trimming took 5 bases from V and 2 from J, leaving 15 bases between them. Per the germline V gene, CDR1 is SGDLS and CDR2 is YYNGEE. The CDR3 contains 15 residues.

The genes are TRBV6-2 or TRBV6-3 and TRBJ2-1; 9 bases match TRBD2. The CDR3 contains 15 residues. V lost 3 bases, J lost 10 bases, and 10 bases stayed unmatched. Germline V gene data show CDR1 as MNHEY and CDR2 as SVGEGT. CDR3 DNA sequence: TGTGCCAGCAGTTATCGGCTAGCGGGATCGGGGGAGCAGTTCTTC. Translating gives CASSYRLAGSGEQFF.

This clonotype was counted only a few times. This chain joins TRBV7-2 and TRBJ2-1; D uncertain. This CDR3 region has 16 residues. V lost 1 base, J lost 0 bases, and 10 bases lay in between. The germline CDR1 and CDR2 sequences are SGHTA and FQGNSA. CDR3: CASSLVSASSYNEQFF. For the CDR3, the DNA is TGTGCCAGCAGCTTAGTTTCTGCAAGCTCCTACAATGAGCAGTTCTTC. The full variable domain, with the rest looked up from reference TRBV7-2 and TRBJ2-1, is GAGVSQSPSNKVTEKGKDVELRCDPISGHTALYWYRQSLGQGLEFLIYFQGNSAPDKSGLPSDRFSAERTGGSVSTLTIQRTQQEDSAVYLCASSLVSASSYNEQFFGPGTRLTVL.

This sequence joins TRBV20-1 and TRBJ2-1, with 12 bases identical to TRBD2. Germline lookup yields CDR1 DFQATT and CDR2 SNEGSKA (reference sequence). The CDR3 is 14 amino acids. Unmatched junction bases numbered 3, after V lost 3 bases and J lost 6 bases. As DNA, the CDR3 is TGCAGTGCTAGGCTAGCGGGAGGGCTCAATGAGCAGTTCTTC. Amino acids: CSARLAGGLNEQFF.

The CDR3 DNA reads as TGCAGTGCTTCCACCTCAGGGGGTGGTTTCAATCAGCCCCAGCATTTT. It translates to CSASTSGGGFNQPQHF. V gene TRBV20-1 combines with J gene TRBJ1-5; 7 bases map to TRBD1. The CDR3 contains 16 residues. Per germline, CDR1 DFQATT and CDR2 SNEGSKA (reference sequence). After removal of 5 bases from V and 3 bases from J, the junction contained 13 bases not matched to a gene.

The rearrangement uses TRBV30 and TRBJ1-4, with 9 bases aligning to TRBD1. The CDR3 covers 14 residues. Germline loops: CDR1 GTSNPN, CDR2 SVGIG (reference sequence). V dropped 5 bases and J dropped 13; count of bases not matched to a gene: 14. The CDR3 nucleotides read TGTGCCTGGGCACCGGGACAGGGATTCAGGGGACTGTTTTTT. It encodes CAWAPGQGFRGLFF.